Sequencing of this TCR beta chain was carried out in a study of cytomegalovirus exposure and HLA in healthy donors. Study-level points and caveats: Association of a missense DCLRE1C variant with TCR beta V- and J-gene trimming was reported in a later analysis.

The germline V gene encodes CDR1 MNHNS and CDR2 SASEGT. CDR3 length: 14 residues. Trimming removed 11 bases at V and 0 bases at J, with 16 bases between. A note on this clone: Its matching antigen is unknown.

The PCR was carried out with 60 Vbeta primers and 13 Jbeta primers. Produced via immunoSEQ multiplex PCR; TCRdb's table is partial and in-frame only. The sample has roughly 290,000 clones, 85% to 90% seen once. The rearrangement joins TRBV6-1 to TRBJ1-2; D is undetermined. The TCR originated in a young woman in good health and CMV-seronegative. Sequencing was performed on PBMCs. CDR3 bases: TGTGCCGTACGTCGTGGTTACTCTAACTATGGCTACACCTTC. As protein: CAVRRGYSNYGYTF.